This T cell receptor beta chain was observed in a study of T-cell memory formation after mild COVID-19. The CDR3 covers 12 residues. Germline V gene lookup returns CDR1 SGHDT and CDR2 YYEEEE. V shed 0 bases and J shed 8 bases, with 5 bases lying between them. TCRdb fed the 5' RACE reads into MiXCR, producing one record per CDR3 protein. The data hold a few hundred thousand distinct CDR3 sequences, with 10% observed a single time. The rearrangement uses TRBV5-6 and TRBJ1-4; D is undetermined. This sequence originates from a man between 18 and 29 years old who had mild COVID-19 (a few samples of this study predate the infection). Cell type and time point are not known. Sample: PBMCs or a T cell subset sorted from them (not recorded which). As DNA, the CDR3 is TGTGCCAGCAGCTTGGATCGGGAAAAACTGTTTTTT. It codes for CASSLDREKLFF.